Here is one T cell receptor (beta chain) with its context. This clone turned up a few times. The antigen this receptor binds is unknown. Base-call qualities are not available, and no considerably larger clone is one nucleotide away. From a lookup of the germline V gene, CDR1 and CDR2 are SGHVS and FQNEAQ. The CDR3, from cysteine to phenylalanine, totals 18 residues. Of the read, only the CDR3 DNA is kept; its 54 bases are in frame from base 1. The germline V and J ends show losses of 5 bases and 3 bases respectively, and no gene match explains 11 bases of the junction. In total, over 600 healthy bone marrow donors made up the cohort. At the time of sampling, all cohort members were nominally healthy, though unrecorded immune exposures were likely present. The donor tested CMV seronegative and was one of the 352 seronegative cohort members. A peripheral blood sample was provided by each donor, and peripheral blood mononuclear cells were used for TCR beta sequencing. The Qiagen DNeasy Blood Extraction Kit was used to extract genomic DNA from the blood cell samples.

These data come from a study of cytomegalovirus exposure and HLA in healthy donors (TCRdb year 2017). Some background on the complete study: An earlier analysis of several hundred of the donors reported about 280 Gb of sequence data and 117 million unique TCR beta sequences obtained from about 179 million T cells. An earlier analysis of several hundred of the donors applied high-throughput TCR beta sequencing to assess whether each TCR beta V gene segment acted as functional or pseudogenic. Donor age, sex, ethnicity and CMV serostatus were compiled alongside the repertoire data. On average, about 200,000 unique TCR beta nucleotide sequences were sequenced per donor among a few hundred genotyped donors of the cohort, with 15% to 20% of those sequences being non-productive. The study profiled the T cell repertoires of more than 500 subjects by immunosequencing and related them to cytomegalovirus serostatus. High-throughput TCR immunosequencing, statistical association of individual TCRs with disease status, and machine learning were combined to predict cytomegalovirus infection status. The genetic ancestry cluster associated with self-reported Caucasian donors included around four fifths of the 350 to 500 genotyped donors. The study aimed to test whether cataloging public T cell receptors could reveal signatures of past pathogen exposure. Typing coverage differed by locus: A, B, C, DRB1 and DQB1 were typed in roughly 620-640 donors, DQA1 in 500 to 550, DPA1 in around 600, and DPB1 in just under 480. A handful of DR-DQ haplotypes were handled as single units for association and clustering because linkage in the cohort was strong. An early release covering 550 to 650 HLA-typed donors comprised roughly 300 gigabases of sequencing data and around 85 million unique TCR sequences. The later analysis used no new phenotypic data to find candidate immune exposures, relying instead on TCR beta sequences and their occurrence across donors. Class I and class II HLA loci were covered by the typing at four-digit resolution. Along with the approximately 620-subject first cohort, a separate validation cohort of over 90 different subjects was used. A later analysis re-analyzed previously published TCR beta repertoires from approximately 700 donors and added high-resolution HLA genotyping to study TCR occurrence patterns. All discovery cohort repertoires had been generated using a single sequencing platform. A later genetic analysis took genome-wide SNP genotypes for about three fifths of the 666 donors and used that subset as a discovery cohort.

The study at large found these results: A total of 150 or so TCR beta chains were listed by the study as associated with cytomegalovirus. About 17 rarely observed V segments, including chromosome 9 orphons, were excluded from the earlier analysis of approximately 500 of the donors because counts were too low. Compared with the roughly 720-donor mean, donors in an Asian-associated ancestry cluster had fewer N-insertions in productive TCRs, according to a later genetic analysis. In an earlier analysis of several hundred of the donors, most TCR beta V segments were observed in productive rearrangements about 87% or about 30% of the time, broadly matching IMGT annotations. Linkage disequilibrium might explain the correlated functional status among segregating V segments, but an unknown experimental factor could not be ruled out. In this cohort, only TCR beta chains were sequenced, and detectable features were limited by the absence of alpha or paired-chain data. A few of the identified cytomegalovirus-associated TCR beta chains were confirmed in vitro to be specific for cytomegalovirus antigens. In both the original and validation cohorts, the classifier was reported to diagnose cytomegalovirus status with high specificity and sensitivity. A group of highly shared sequence variants was considered likely to be a technical artifact of the sequencing pipeline. Sequencing depth was assumed to be roughly uniform across donors in the presence/absence analyses, though that assumption may not hold. In a later analysis, TCR association rates were found to vary across HLA loci, with the most associated TCRs seen for DRB1 alleles and the fewest for HLA-C alleles. Several of the top co-occurrence clusters appeared to be linked to parvovirus B19, influenza, CMV and Epstein-Barr virus, according to a later analysis. CMV serostatus was the only immune exposure information available for the cohort. V-gene and J-gene trimming of TCR beta chains was associated with a missense DCLRE1C variant in a later genetic analysis, and the association was replicated in an independent cohort. In a later analysis, around 17,000 TCR beta sequences were associated with specific HLA alleles at a false discovery rate of 0.05. A further reported finding was that TCR beta sequences accurately predicted the HLA-A and HLA-B alleles for most subjects in the first cohort. It was suggested by the authors that the approach could potentially be generalized to other disease states and immunological phenotypes. Strong co-occurrence of HLA alleles, especially DR and DQ, made assigning TCR associations to individual alleles difficult. Some IMGT-functional V segments, including TRBV6-2 and TRBV6-3, could not be told apart with the 87-base-pair reads, so those segments were excluded. Most TCR sequences were observed very rarely across donors, whereas some public TCRs were present in many individuals. Because HLA typing was missing for some donors at each locus, association tests included only the typed subset. Most CMV-associated TCR beta chains appeared to be HLA-restricted in a later analysis, and the HLA associations seemed to be driven largely by CMV exposure. Compared with equally common non-associated chains, HLA-associated TCR beta chains in a later analysis were more clonally expanded and had lower generation probabilities.

The library was generated by the immunoSEQ multiplex PCR assay. For the multiplex PCR, a mixture combining 60 forward primers for TCR Vbeta segments and 13 reverse primers for TCR Jbeta segments was used. A multiplex PCR assay on genomic DNA amplified the CDR3 region of rearranged TCR beta genes. On the Illumina HiSeq System, the amplified TCR beta libraries were sequenced as 87-base-pair reads. The published analysis was carried out like this. Across the 700 or so repertoires, a later analysis counted 60 million to 90 million unique TCR beta chains, 8.5 million to 12 million of which were shared by at least two donors. Raw reads were error-corrected and collapsed into unique sequences by a nearest-neighbor algorithm in which closely related sequences were merged to remove PCR and sequencing errors. CDR3 sequences were aligned to IMGT reference sequences to assign V, D and J gene segments. Each retained sequence needed at least a six-nucleotide match to both a V gene segment and a J gene segment. A rearrangement counted as productive if the CDR3 had no stop codons and remained in frame with V and J, and every other rearrangement counted as non-productive. CDR3 was defined according to IMGT convention as the region running from the second conserved V-encoded cysteine to the conserved J-encoded phenylalanine. In an earlier analysis of more than 550 of the donors, sequences lacking an unambiguous match to a single V gene segment were excluded. In an earlier analysis of approximately 590 of the donors, V segments were called functional above 56.7% productive rearrangements and were called segregating when the between-donor standard deviation exceeded 5%. A statistical classification framework was developed to diagnose cytomegalovirus status using the catalog of TCR beta chain sequences. In a later analysis, V and J genes were assigned by comparing TCR nucleotide sequences against IMGT/GENE-DB human TR gene sequences. The TCRdist pipeline was used in a later analysis to assign CDR3 sequences and most-parsimonious VDJ recombination scenarios. In a later analysis, each TCR beta chain was defined by its CDR3 amino acid sequence together with its V-gene family, and reads lacking a unique V-gene family were excluded. In a later analysis, a few hundred highly shared, low-generation-probability nucleotide sequences were removed to address suspected cross-contamination and a sequencing artifact. A later analysis calculated a clonal expansion index for each public chain from normalized within-repertoire ranks of inferred template counts. A later analysis computed generation probabilities with a VDJ recombination model fitted to out-of-frame rearrangements, and checked the results against IGoR. A later analysis scored TCR-TCR, TCR-HLA and TCR-CMV co-occurrence with hypergeometric tests, applying a repertoire-size bias correction to TCR pairs. To estimate false discovery rates, a later analysis permuted the HLA or CMV assignments 20 times. In a later analysis, co-occurring TCRs were grouped with DBSCAN, and TCRdist sequence similarity was added when clustering was performed within HLA-allele-positive subsets. Repertoires with fewer than 30,000 or more than 120,000 public chains were left out of co-occurrence clustering, as were a handful of repertoires with anomalous nucleotide sharing. The table was pulled from immuneACCESS by TCRdb, which kept in-frame rearrangements only. Such tables lose some clones; where checked, under half of the loss comes from unresolved V genes, and the rest has no known cause. That table furnishes V, J and clone size, whereas the DNA furnished D and trimming. This sample has 150,000 to 200,000 clones in its table, and 60% to 80% of those were observed once. The top ten constitute about 1.3% of the sample.

The rearrangement joined TRBV7-8 to TRBJ2-2; a stretch of 11 junction bases matches TRBD2. This clonotype was sampled from a woman in her twenties or thirties in good health and CMV-seronegative. Sequencing was performed on PBMCs. The CDR3 amino acid sequence is: CASSHNFVAGGYTGELFF. The bases read TGTGCCAGCAGCCACAACTTTGTAGCGGGGGGGTACACCGGGGAGCTGTTTTTT. The CDR3 plus the reference TRBV7-8 and TRBJ2-2 genes for the other parts give the full variable domain: GAGVSQSPRYKVAKRGQDVALRCDPISGHVSLFWYQQALGQGPEFLTYFQNEAQLDKSGLPSDRFFAERPEGSVSTLKIQRTQQEDSAVYLCASSHNFVAGGYTGELFFGEGSRLTVL.